These 13 T cell receptor beta chains came from one sample sequenced in a study of molecular identifiers for immune sequencing clone quantification. Each CDR3 protein gets one entry after TCRdb re-called the PCR reads with MiXCR. The repertoire holds about 100,000 distinct CDR3 sequences, with roughly 38% as singletons. Source material: naive CD8+ T cells from blood, with Jurkat cell RNA spiked in. Subset denoted: FACS-sorted CD8+CD4-CCR7+CD45RA+ naive T cells. The origin of the receptors is a human donor in good health. Some libraries in this study had Jurkat cell RNA spiked in.

This clonotype has more than one count but fewer than ten. This sequence joins TRBV7-9 and TRBJ2-2; D is uncertain. Germline lookup yields CDR1 SEHNR and CDR2 FQNEAQ (reference sequence). The CDR3 covers 13 residues. Trimming cost V 2 bases and J 3 bases, with 4 bases left between them. The CDR3 bases are TGTGCCAGCAGCTTATACGACACCGGGGAGCTGTTTTTT. Translating gives CASSLYDTGELFF.

As concerns this clonotype: A clone one base away is much larger, so this may be a read error. The chain joins TRBV28 to TRBJ1-5, with D possibly TRBD1 on 6 matching bases. The length of the CDR3 is 16 residues. Germline loops: CDR1 MDHEN, CDR2 SYDVKM. CDR3 nucleotides: TGTGCCAGCTGTTTATTGGCAGGGGCAACCTATCAGCCCCAGCATTTT. It specifies CASCLLAGATYQPQHF. The variable domain in full, with the rest retrieved from reference TRBV28 and TRBJ1-5, is DVKVTQSSRYLVKRTGEKVFLECVQDMDHENMFWYRQDPGLGLRLIYFSYDVKMKEKGDIPEGYSVSREKKERFSLILESASTNQTSMYLCASCLLAGATYQPQHFGDGTRLSIL.

V and J are TRBV27 and TRBJ2-7, with D perhaps being TRBD1 or TRBD2 (7 bases each). Trimming took off 3 bases at V and 3 bases at J, with 24 bases between the two ends. This CDR3 is built from 18 residues. Germline lookup yields CDR1 MNHEY and CDR2 SMNVEV (reference sequence). CDR3 amino acids: CASSFISGTASHHYEQYF. CDR3 DNA: TGTGCCAGCAGTTTTATAAGCGGGACAGCCAGTCACCACTACGAGCAGTACTTC.

As for this clonotype: A much larger clonotype is one base distant, so this may be a read error. The chain uses TRBV28 and TRBJ1-4, with a possible D match to TRBD1 (5 bases). CDR1 is MDHEN, CDR2 SYDVKM, per germline. This CDR3 has 13 residues. CDR3 sequence: CASSDRTNETLFF. In DNA, the CDR3 is TGTGCCAGCAGTGACAGAACTAATGAAACACTGTTTTTT.

This clonotype was counted at least ten times. The chain uses TRBV28 and TRBJ2-3; no reliable D call. The CDR3 totals 13 residues. The germline V and J ends were trimmed by 4 bases and 0 bases, with 5 bases remaining between them. The germline CDR1 and CDR2 sequences are MDHEN and SYDVKM. The chain's CDR3 is CASSSGSTDTQYF. Written as DNA, the CDR3 is TGTGCCAGCAGTTCCGGTAGCACAGATACGCAGTATTTT. The whole variable domain, filled in from reference TRBV28 and TRBJ2-3, reads DVKVTQSSRYLVKRTGEKVFLECVQDMDHENMFWYRQDPGLGLRLIYFSYDVKMKEKGDIPEGYSVSREKKERFSLILESASTNQTSMYLCASSSGSTDTQYFGPGTRLTVL.

About this clonotype: A read error may produce the germline difference seen at one junction end. The chain employs TRBV7-3 and TRBJ2-3; 9 nucleotides agree with TRBD1. The CDR3 is 15 amino acids. CDR1 and CDR2 from the germline V gene are SGHTA and FQGTGA. For the CDR3, the DNA is TGTGCCAGCAGCTTACCGGGACAGGGCACAGATAGGCAGTATTTT. It translates to CASSLPGQGTDRQYF.

The chain links TRBV6-1 to TRBJ2-5; TRBD1 might be the D (8 bases). Trimming took 8 bases from V and 2 from J, leaving 18 bases between them. Looked up from germline, CDR1 is MNHNS and CDR2 is SASEGT. The CDR3 is made up of 15 amino acids. As DNA, the CDR3 is TGTGCCAGCGGGGGGGGACAGGCAACTCAAGAGACCCAGTACTTC. This sequence encodes CASGGGQATQETQYF.

This clonotype was recorded a few times. The gene calls are TRBV4-2 and TRBJ2-1; 7 bases are a match to TRBD2. The CDR3 consists of 14 residues. V was pared by 4 bases and J by 8 bases, with 8 bases of the junction left unmatched. The V gene's germline CDR1 is LGHNA and CDR2 YNFKEQ. The CDR3 DNA is TGTGCCAGCAGCCTGGCGGGAGAACTTTATGAGCAGTTCTTC. The encoded protein is CASSLAGELYEQFF.

This clonotype showed up just once. A read error may be the cause here, since a much bigger clone is one base away. The rearrangement uses TRBV2 and TRBJ2-2; 11 bases are shared with TRBD2. Trimming removed 6 bases from V and 6 bases from J; junction bases left unmatched: 6. Germline assignment: CDR1 SNHLY and CDR2 FYNNEI. CDR3 size: 15 residues. In DNA, the CDR3 is TGTGCCAGCAGCCCGACTAGCGGGACTGCCGGGGAGCTGTTTTTT. It encodes CASSPTSGTAGELFF.

The rearrangement uses TRBV20-1 and TRBJ2-1, with TRBD2 matching over 9 bases. CDR1 DFQATT and CDR2 SNEGSKA come from the germline V gene (reference sequence). The CDR3 spans 14 residues. Trimming removed 0 bases from V and 10 bases from J; junction bases left unmatched: 7. The CDR3 DNA follows: TGCAGTGCTAGAGATTTACTAGCGGGCTCGGAGCAGTTCTTC. It codes for CSARDLLAGSEQFF.

This clonotype was recorded many times. The rearrangement links TRBV28 to TRBJ1-1; possible D gene TRBD1, 6 bases. Germline V lookup: CDR1 MDHEN, CDR2 SYDVKM. V gave up 4 bases and J gave up 1 base, with 10 bases separating them. The CDR3 is 14 residues long. CDR3 DNA sequence: TGTGCCAGCAGTTCGTGGACAGAGAACACTGAAGCTTTCTTT. Its translation is CASSSWTENTEAFF.

Details on this clonotype: A read error may explain this, as a much larger clone is one base away. DNA of the CDR3: TGTGCCAGCACCTCCGCTAGCGAGCAACAAAAGACTAGCACAGATACGCAGTATTTT. It is translated as CASTSASEQQKTSTDTQYF. This chain connects TRBV12-3 or TRBV12-4 to TRBJ2-3; D may be TRBD2 (6 bases). The V gene lost 7 bases and the J gene lost 0 bases, with 26 bases spanning the gap. This CDR3 is built from 19 residues.

The CDR3 sequence: CASSDTGDPGELFF. The CDR3 DNA sequence: TGTGCCAGCAGCGACACGGGGGACCCCGGGGAGCTGTTTTTT. The chain carries TRBV9 and TRBJ2-2; D is possibly TRBD2 (6 bases). V shed 3 bases and J shed 6 bases, with 12 bases lying between them. The CDR3 loop spans 14 amino acids. Germline loops: CDR1 SGDLS, CDR2 YYNGEE.